This T cell receptor (beta chain) was identified during a study of T cell repertoires in cytomegalovirus infection. Findings and caveats of the study: Dominating the ex vivo response were TCR beta clonotypes that were CMV-specific and HLA-C-restricted.

This clonotype has more than one count but fewer than ten. Antigen: not known. The CDR3 sequence is 16 residues long. CDR1 is SNHLY, CDR2 FYNNEI, per germline. Trimming shortened V by 6 bases and J by 0 bases, and 15 bases separated the two germline ends. TCRdb recomputed calls from the reads with MiXCR, one row per CDR3 protein. Of roughly 570,000 distinct CDR3 sequences in the sample, under 45% were seen once. The sequencing here drew on cultured PBMCs, taken from culture after CMV antigen stimulation. The V gene is TRBV2, the J gene TRBJ2-1; maybe TRBD1 (5 bases). This TCR came from a human donor in good health (CMV status not recorded). Some clones in this sample may be carry-over from other donors' samples. CDR3 protein: CASSQGASYSYNEQFF. The CDR3 coding sequence is TGTGCCAGCAGCCAAGGGGCTAGTTACTCCTACAATGAGCAGTTCTTC.